A selection of T cell receptor beta chains follows, all from one sample in a study of T cells after yellow fever vaccination. TCRdb called the 5' RACE reads again in MiXCR, with one record for every CDR3 protein. The table has around 310,000 distinct CDR3 sequences, about 4.5% seen once. The material was PBMCs, obtained 15 days after the yellow fever booster vaccination. The receptor set was obtained from a man between 18 and 35 years old who received the YFV17D yellow fever vaccine. The CDR3 runs from the conserved cysteine through the conserved F or W. Fields, in order: V gene, clone size, CDR3 length, J gene, D gene, CDR3 protein, CDR3 DNA. The D gene is left open where the match is weak. Only some rows state a clone size, as once, few, many or a class for expanded clones.

TRBV5-5,.,15,TRBJ2-7,.,CASSRGEYTVYEQYF,TGTGCCAGCAGCCGGGGCGAGTATACCGTGTACGAGCAGTACTTC
TRBV9,many,16,TRBJ1-2,TRBD1,CASSVATPGGNYGYTF,TGTGCCAGCAGCGTAGCTACGCCAGGGGGTAACTATGGCTACACCTTC
TRBV11-2,few,15,TRBJ1-2,TRBD1,CASSPAQGPGYGYTF,TGTGCCAGCAGCCCAGCACAGGGGCCGGGCTATGGCTACACCTTC
TRBV5-1,many,15,TRBJ2-2,TRBD1,CASRTGPPNTGELFF,TGCGCCAGCAGGACAGGGCCTCCGAACACCGGGGAGCTGTTTTTT
TRBV2,many,15,TRBJ2-2,TRBD1,CASSVGQGLTGELFF,TGTGCCAGCAGTGTGGGACAGGGATTAACCGGGGAGCTGTTTTTT
TRBV7-3,few,13,TRBJ2-1,.,CASSLNTDSEQFF,TGTGCCAGCAGCTTAAATACCGATAGTGAGCAGTTCTTC
TRBV4-2,many,19,TRBJ2-2,TRBD2,CASSQPSGGRGTNTGELFF,TGTGCCAGCAGCCAACCTAGCGGGGGGCGAGGGACGAACACCGGGGAGCTGTTTTTT
TRBV9,.,18,TRBJ2-5,TRBD2,CASSVDPLAGGRAETQYF,TGTGCCAGCAGCGTAGACCCCCTAGCGGGGGGGCGAGCCGAGACCCAGTACTTC
TRBV5-1,many,12,TRBJ1-1,.,CASSPLGLETFF,TGCGCCAGCAGCCCTCTTGGACTGGAGACTTTCTTT
TRBV12-3/TRBV12-4,many,10,TRBJ2-2,.,CASSSGELFF,TGTGCCAGCAGTTCCGGGGAGCTGTTTTTT
TRBV28,many,14,TRBJ1-1,.,CASSFLRGSSEAFF,TGTGCCAGCAGTTTTCTACGGGGTAGTAGTGAAGCTTTCTTT
TRBV5-1,.,13,TRBJ2-2,.,CASSLETLGELFF,TGCGCCAGCAGCTTGGAGACACTAGGGGAGCTGTTTTTT
TRBV6-5,many,18,TRBJ2-1,TRBD2,CASSYSGNLAGGYNEQFF,TGTGCCAGCAGTTATTCGGGAAACTTAGCGGGGGGATACAATGAGCAGTTCTTC
TRBV7-6,many,15,TRBJ1-1,.,CASSLVRGGDTEAFF,TGTGCCAGCAGCTTGGTAAGGGGCGGAGACACTGAAGCTTTCTTT
TRBV4-1,few,18,TRBJ2-3,TRBD2,CASSQAPSRGGITDTQYF,TGCGCCAGCAGCCAAGCGCCCTCTCGCGGGGGGATCACAGATACGCAGTATTTT
TRBV4-1,many,15,TRBJ2-2,.,CASSPTLSDAGELFF,TGCGCCAGCAGCCCAACTTTGTCGGACGCCGGGGAGCTGTTTTTT
TRBV7-9,few,15,TRBJ1-2,.,CASTRPPSPNYGYTF,TGTGCCAGCACGCGGCCTCCTTCACCTAACTATGGCTACACCTTC
TRBV20-1,many,18,TRBJ2-1,TRBD2,CSAYLGLAGGSSYNEQFF,TGCAGTGCTTACTTGGGACTAGCGGGGGGGAGCTCCTACAATGAGCAGTTCTTC
TRBV13,.,13,TRBJ1-4,.,CASSLEGPEKLFF,TGTGCCAGCAGCTTAGAGGGCCCTGAAAAACTGTTTTTT
TRBV28,few,15,TRBJ2-5,.,CASSSPSVGRETQYF,TGTGCCAGCAGCAGTCCTAGCGTAGGTCGAGAGACCCAGTACTTC
TRBV27,.,14,TRBJ1-1,TRBD1,CASSLTGGRSEAFF,TGTGCCAGCAGTTTGACAGGGGGCCGTTCCGAAGCTTTCTTT
TRBV6-5,many,15,TRBJ2-6,TRBD1,CASSRTGTGANVLTF,TGTGCCAGCAGCAGGACAGGGACTGGGGCCAACGTCCTGACTTTC
TRBV6-5,.,14,TRBJ1-2,.,CASSYFNRGYGYTF,TGTGCCAGCAGTTACTTCAACCGGGGCTATGGCTACACCTTC
TRBV12-3/TRBV12-4,many,13,TRBJ1-2,.,CASIHQGFYGYTF,TGTGCCAGCATCCACCAGGGTTTTTATGGCTACACCTTC
TRBV7-2,.,16,TRBJ2-3,TRBD2,CASSFVGSGSTDTQYF,TGTGCCAGCAGCTTTGTAGGTAGCGGGAGCACAGATACGCAGTATTTT
TRBV9,.,15,TRBJ2-5,.,CASSVGAGAQETQYF,TGTGCCAGCAGCGTGGGGGCCGGGGCTCAAGAGACCCAGTACTTC
TRBV7-7,.,13,TRBJ2-1,.,CASSSSTGDEQFF,TGTGCTAGCAGCTCCTCAACCGGAGATGAGCAGTTCTTC
TRBV12-3/TRBV12-4,.,16,TRBJ2-1,TRBD2,CASSPFGSGGAQVLFF,TGTGCCAGCAGTCCATTCGGGAGCGGGGGGGCGCAGGTGCTGTTCTTC
TRBV5-1,many,14,TRBJ1-2,TRBD1,CASSNQGAVYGYTF,TGCGCCAGCAGCAACCAGGGGGCAGTCTATGGCTACACCTTC
TRBV7-2,many,16,TRBJ1-6,.,CASSLLPTAMNSPLHF,TGTGCCAGCAGCTTACTTCCGACAGCAATGAATTCACCCCTCCACTTT
TRBV12-3/TRBV12-4,many,13,TRBJ1-2,TRBD1,CASRLRQGDGYTF,TGTGCCAGCAGACTCCGACAGGGAGACGGCTACACCTTC
TRBV12-3/TRBV12-4,many,13,TRBJ2-7,.,CASSLAGTDEQYF,TGTGCCAGCAGTTTAGCGGGGACGGACGAGCAGTACTTC
TRBV10-3,many,16,TRBJ2-3,.,CAIRPGTQQGTDTQYF,TGTGCCATCCGCCCGGGGACTCAACAGGGGACAGATACGCAGTATTTT
TRBV6-5,few,14,TRBJ1-2,.,CASSMVLDGYGYTF,TGTGCCAGCAGCATGGTATTAGACGGATATGGCTACACCTTC
TRBV5-1,few,14,TRBJ2-3,TRBD2,CASSPGTSPDTQYF,TGCGCCAGCAGCCCCGGGACTAGCCCGGATACGCAGTATTTT
TRBV12-3/TRBV12-4,few,15,TRBJ2-3,TRBD1,CASSGQVFTTDTQYF,TGTGCCAGCAGCGGACAGGTATTCACCACAGATACGCAGTATTTT
TRBV5-5,many,14,TRBJ1-5,.,CASSLGWRDQPQHF,TGTGCCAGCAGCTTGGGGTGGAGGGATCAGCCCCAGCATTTT
TRBV12-5,few,11,TRBJ1-1,TRBD1,CASAHGQGSFF,TGTGCTAGTGCCCACGGACAGGGTAGTTTCTTT
TRBV15,many,14,TRBJ1-1,.,CATGWGIVNTEAFF,TGTGCCACCGGTTGGGGCATCGTCAACACTGAAGCTTTCTTT
TRBV7-2,few,13,TRBJ2-2,.,CASGGQYTGELFF,TGTGCCAGCGGTGGACAGTACACCGGGGAGCTGTTTTTT
TRBV5-1,few,13,TRBJ1-2,.,CASSLSGGDGYTF,TGCGCCAGCAGCTTATCAGGAGGGGATGGCTACACCTTC
TRBV6-2/TRBV6-3,.,14,TRBJ1-2,.,CASRIGSSSYGYTF,TGTGCCAGCCGGATTGGGAGCTCGTCTTATGGCTACACCTTC
TRBV5-1,many,13,TRBJ2-7,.,CASSLSGDYEQYF,TGCGCCAGCAGCTTGTCGGGCGACTACGAGCAGTACTTC
TRBV7-2,.,14,TRBJ1-5,.,CASSSDSSYQPQHF,TGTGCCAGCAGCTCCGACAGTTCTTATCAGCCCCAGCATTTT
TRBV12-3/TRBV12-4,.,16,TRBJ1-6,.,CASSRAVDGPNSPLHF,TGTGCCAGCAGTCGTGCGGTTGACGGACCCAATTCACCCCTCCACTTT
TRBV5-6,many,13,TRBJ2-2,.,CASSFGLTGELFF,TGTGCCAGCAGCTTCGGGTTGACCGGGGAGCTGTTTTTT
TRBV5-1,few,16,TRBJ1-1,.,CASSFQGRDSITEAFF,TGCGCCAGCAGCTTCCAGGGCCGGGACTCGATAACCGAAGCTTTCTTT
TRBV6-4,few,16,TRBJ2-6,TRBD1,CASSDWTGHGANVLTF,TGTGCCAGCAGTGACTGGACAGGGCACGGGGCCAACGTCCTGACTTTC